This TCR beta chain emerged from a study of blood T cell repertoires in COVID-19. Study-level background: Samples representing acute and convalescent COVID-19 were sourced from the United States, Italy and Spain. PBMCs, B-cell-depleted T cells, or T cells provided the cDNA or gDNA that made up the material.

Germline V gives CDR1 LGHDT, CDR2 YNNKEL (reference sequence). The CDR3 length is 13 residues. With 4 bases removed from V and 7 bases from J, the gap between germline ends came to 11 bases. Source study methods: Reference gene primer amplification gave nucleated cell count estimates. Assay used: immunoSEQ multiplex PCR; TCRdb lists only in-frame clones, some missing. Clone size and the V and J calls come from that table; the DNA yielded D and trimming. The table includes about 230,000 clones, 75% to 90% detected once. The origin of this receptor is a woman between 70 and 85 years old with active or convalescent COVID-19. The chain links TRBV3-1 (or the pseudogene TRBV3-2) to TRBJ2-1; D call uncertain. The sample comprised peripheral blood. The DNA of the CDR3 is TGTGCCAGCAGCCTCACACCCGTGAATGAGCAGTTCTTC. Protein: CASSLTPVNEQFF.